Described below is a single T cell receptor (beta chain) sequence and its context. Antigen specificity is unknown. These data come from a study of molecular identifiers for immune sequencing clone quantification. Study conclusions and caveats: Clones above 20 RNA copies held over 99% of effector molecules, under 1% in naive cells. Identical TCR molecules that share a barcode could lead to an underestimation of highly expanded clone sizes.

Naive CD8 libraries used roughly 18,000 to 1,000,000 sorted cells and 10%, 30% or 50% RNA. Bulk libraries came from a prior protocol with listed TCR primers. Using its own MiXCR run on the PCR reads, TCRdb lists one record per CDR3 protein. The sample holds around 300,000 distinct CDR3 sequences, over 20% seen once. The V gene's germline CDR1 is MNHNS and CDR2 SASEGT. The CDR3 consists of 22 residues. J gave up 4 bases and V 1 base, and 24 bases lay outside the gene matches. The receptor was isolated from a human donor in good health. Some libraries in this study had Jurkat cell RNA spiked in. Sequenced material: naive CD8+ T cells from blood, with Jurkat cell RNA spiked in. Stated subset: FACS-sorted CD8+CD4-CCR7+CD45RA+ naive T cells. The chain uses TRBV6-1 and TRBJ2-7, with 11 bases matching TRBD2. As DNA, the CDR3 is TGTGCCAGCAGTGAAGGTTGGTCAGAAAGATACTCGGGACTAGCGGAAGAGTACGAGCAGTACTTC. It translates to CASSEGWSERYSGLAEEYEQYF.